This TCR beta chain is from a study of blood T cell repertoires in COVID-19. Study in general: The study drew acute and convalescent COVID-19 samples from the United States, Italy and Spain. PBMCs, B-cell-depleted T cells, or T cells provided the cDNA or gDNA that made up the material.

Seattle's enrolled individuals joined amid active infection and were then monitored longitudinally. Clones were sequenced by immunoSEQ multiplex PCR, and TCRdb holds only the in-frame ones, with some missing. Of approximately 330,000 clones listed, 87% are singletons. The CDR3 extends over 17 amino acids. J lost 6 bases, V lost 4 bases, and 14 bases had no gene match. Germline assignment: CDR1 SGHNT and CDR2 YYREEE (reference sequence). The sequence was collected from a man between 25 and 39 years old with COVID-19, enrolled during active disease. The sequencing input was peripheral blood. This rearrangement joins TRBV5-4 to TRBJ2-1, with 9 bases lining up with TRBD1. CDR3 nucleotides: TGTGCCAGCAGCCGACCGGGACAGGGCCCTTCTAGCAATGAGCAGTTCTTC. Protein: CASSRPGQGPSSNEQFF.